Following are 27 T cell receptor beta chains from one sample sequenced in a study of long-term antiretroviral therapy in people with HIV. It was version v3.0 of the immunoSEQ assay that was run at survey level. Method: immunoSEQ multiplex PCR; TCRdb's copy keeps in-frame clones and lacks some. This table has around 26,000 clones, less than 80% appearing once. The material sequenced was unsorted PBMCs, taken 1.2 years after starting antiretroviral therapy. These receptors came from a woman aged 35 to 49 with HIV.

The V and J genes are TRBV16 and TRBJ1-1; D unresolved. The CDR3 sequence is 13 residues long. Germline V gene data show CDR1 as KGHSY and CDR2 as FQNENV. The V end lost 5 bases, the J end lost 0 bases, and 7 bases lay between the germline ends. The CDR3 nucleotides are TGTGCCAGCAGCGTGTTCTTGAACACTGAAGCTTTCTTT. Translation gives CASSVFLNTEAFF.

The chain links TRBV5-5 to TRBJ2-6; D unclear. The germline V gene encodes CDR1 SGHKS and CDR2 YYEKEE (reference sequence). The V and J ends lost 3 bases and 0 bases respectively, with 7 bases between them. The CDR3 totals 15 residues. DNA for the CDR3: TGTGCCAGCAGCTCCAGATACTCTGGGGCCAACGTCCTGACTTTC. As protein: CASSSRYSGANVLTF. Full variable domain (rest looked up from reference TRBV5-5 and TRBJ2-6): DAGVTQSPTHLIKTRGQQVTLRCSPISGHKSVSWYQQVLGQGPQFIFQYYEKEERGRGNFPDRFSARQFPNYSSELNVNALLLGDSALYLCASSSRYSGANVLTFGAGSRLTVL.

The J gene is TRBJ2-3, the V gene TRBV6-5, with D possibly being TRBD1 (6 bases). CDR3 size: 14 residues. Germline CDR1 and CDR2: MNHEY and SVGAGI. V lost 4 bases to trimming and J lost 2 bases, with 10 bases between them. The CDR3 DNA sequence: TGTGCCAGCAGTTTCTACAGGGACACAGATACGCAGTATTTT. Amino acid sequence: CASSFYRDTDTQYF.

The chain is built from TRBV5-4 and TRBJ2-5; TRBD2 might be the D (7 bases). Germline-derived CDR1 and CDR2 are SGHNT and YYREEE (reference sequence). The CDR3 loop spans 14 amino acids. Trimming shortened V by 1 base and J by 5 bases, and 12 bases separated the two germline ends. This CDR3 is CASSLRGGLETQYF. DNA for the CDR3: TGTGCCAGCAGCTTGAGGGGGGGACTCGAGACCCAGTACTTC.

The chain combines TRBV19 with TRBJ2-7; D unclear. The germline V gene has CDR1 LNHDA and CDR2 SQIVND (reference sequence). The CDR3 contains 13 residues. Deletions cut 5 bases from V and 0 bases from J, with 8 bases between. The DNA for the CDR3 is TGTGCCAGTAGTGCAGGAACCTCCTACGAGCAGTACTTC. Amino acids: CASSAGTSYEQYF.

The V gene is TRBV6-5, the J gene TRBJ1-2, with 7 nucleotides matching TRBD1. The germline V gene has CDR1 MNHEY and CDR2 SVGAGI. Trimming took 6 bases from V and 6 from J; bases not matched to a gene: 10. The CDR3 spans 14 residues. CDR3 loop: CASRPRGGGNGYTF. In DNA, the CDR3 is TGTGCCAGCAGACCGCGAGGAGGGGGCAATGGCTACACCTTC.

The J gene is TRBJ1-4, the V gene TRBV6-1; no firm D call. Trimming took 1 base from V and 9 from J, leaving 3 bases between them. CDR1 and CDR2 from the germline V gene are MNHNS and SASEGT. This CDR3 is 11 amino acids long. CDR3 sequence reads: CASSEVQKLFF. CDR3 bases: TGTGCCAGCAGTGAAGTGCAAAAACTGTTTTTT.

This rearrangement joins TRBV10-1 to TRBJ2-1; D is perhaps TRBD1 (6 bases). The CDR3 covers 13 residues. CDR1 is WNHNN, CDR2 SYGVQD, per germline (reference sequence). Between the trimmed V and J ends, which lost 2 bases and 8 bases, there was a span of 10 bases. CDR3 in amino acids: CASSEARGYEQFF. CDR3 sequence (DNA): TGCGCCAGCAGTGAGGCGAGGGGGTATGAGCAGTTCTTC.

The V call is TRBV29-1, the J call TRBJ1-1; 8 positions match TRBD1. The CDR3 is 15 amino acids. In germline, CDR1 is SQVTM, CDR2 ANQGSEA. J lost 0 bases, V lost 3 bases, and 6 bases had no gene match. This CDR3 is CSVEGQVYMNTEAFF. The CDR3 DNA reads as TGCAGCGTTGAGGGACAGGTCTACATGAACACTGAAGCTTTCTTT.

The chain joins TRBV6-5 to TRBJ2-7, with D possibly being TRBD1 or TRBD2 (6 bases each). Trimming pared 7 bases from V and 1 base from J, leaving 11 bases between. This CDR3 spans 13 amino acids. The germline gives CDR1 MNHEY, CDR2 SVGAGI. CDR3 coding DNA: TGTGCCAGCATGCAGGGGAGGTCCTACGAGCAGTACTTC. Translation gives CASMQGRSYEQYF.

The chain's CDR3 is CASSLSGAYGYTF. Here the CDR3 DNA reads TGTGCCAGCAGTTTATCCGGGGCCTATGGCTACACCTTC. This chain joins TRBV27 and TRBJ1-2; D may be TRBD1 (5 bases). Trimming took off 0 bases at V and 4 bases at J, with 6 bases between the two ends. CDR1 is MNHEY, CDR2 SMNVEV, per germline (reference sequence). The CDR3 is 13 amino acids.

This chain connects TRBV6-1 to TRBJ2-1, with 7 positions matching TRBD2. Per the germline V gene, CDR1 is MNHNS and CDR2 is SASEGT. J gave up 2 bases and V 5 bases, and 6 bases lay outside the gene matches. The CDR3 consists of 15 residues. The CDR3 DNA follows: TGTGCCAGCAGTCCCTCGGGAGGCCCCTACAATGAGCAGTTCTTC. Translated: CASSPSGGPYNEQFF.

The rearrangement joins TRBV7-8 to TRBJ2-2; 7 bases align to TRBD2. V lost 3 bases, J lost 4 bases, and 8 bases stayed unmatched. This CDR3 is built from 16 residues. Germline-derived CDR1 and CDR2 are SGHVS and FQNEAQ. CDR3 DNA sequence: TGTGCCAGCAGCTTTCGGATGGCGGGAGTCACCGGGGAGCTGTTTTTT. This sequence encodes CASSFRMAGVTGELFF.

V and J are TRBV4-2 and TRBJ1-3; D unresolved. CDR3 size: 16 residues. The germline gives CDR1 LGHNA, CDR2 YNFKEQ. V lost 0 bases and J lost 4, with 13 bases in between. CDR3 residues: CASSQEEAPFGNTIYF. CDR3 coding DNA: TGTGCCAGCAGCCAAGAGGAGGCTCCCTTCGGAAACACCATATATTTT.

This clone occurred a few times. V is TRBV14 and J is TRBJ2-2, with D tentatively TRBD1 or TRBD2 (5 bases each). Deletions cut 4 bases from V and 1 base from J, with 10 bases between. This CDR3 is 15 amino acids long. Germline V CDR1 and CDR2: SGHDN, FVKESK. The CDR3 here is CASSPGTKNTGELFF. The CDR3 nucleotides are TGTGCCAGCAGCCCCGGGACCAAGAACACCGGGGAGCTGTTTTTT.

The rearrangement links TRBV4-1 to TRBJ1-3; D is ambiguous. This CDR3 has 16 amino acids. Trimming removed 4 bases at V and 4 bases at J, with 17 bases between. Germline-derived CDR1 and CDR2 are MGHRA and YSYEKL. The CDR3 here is CASSPLVRVTGNTIYF. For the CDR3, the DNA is TGCGCCAGCAGCCCCCTCGTTCGGGTCACGGGAAACACCATATATTTT.

The CDR3, as DNA: TGTGCCATCAGTGAGTCGTTGACAGGAACTACTGAAGCTTTCTTT. Its protein product is CAISESLTGTTEAFF. This chain uses TRBV10-3 with TRBJ1-1, with TRBD1 as a possible D gene (6 bases). Germline assignment: CDR1 ENHRY and CDR2 SYGVKD. The CDR3 loop spans 15 amino acids. Trimming shortened V by 0 bases and J by 5 bases, and 13 bases separated the two germline ends.

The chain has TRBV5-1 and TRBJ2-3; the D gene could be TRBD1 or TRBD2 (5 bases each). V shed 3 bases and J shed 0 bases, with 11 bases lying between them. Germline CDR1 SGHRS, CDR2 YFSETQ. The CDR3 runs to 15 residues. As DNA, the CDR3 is TGCGCCAGCAGCTCGGGGACCATAAGCACAGATACGCAGTATTTT. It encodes CASSSGTISTDTQYF.

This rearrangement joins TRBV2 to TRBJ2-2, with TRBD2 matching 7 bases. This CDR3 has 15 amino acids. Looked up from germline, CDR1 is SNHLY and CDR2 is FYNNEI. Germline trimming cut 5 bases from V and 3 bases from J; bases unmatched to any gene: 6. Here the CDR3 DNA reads TGTGCCAGCAGTCTCTACAGCGGGGACACCGGGGAGCTGTTTTTT. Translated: CASSLYSGDTGELFF. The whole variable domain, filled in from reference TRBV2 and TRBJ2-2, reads EPEVTQTPSHQVTQMGQEVILRCVPISNHLYFYWYRQILGQKVEFLVSFYNNEISEKSEIFDDQFSVERPDGSNFTLKIRSTKLEDSAMYFCASSLYSGDTGELFFGEGSRLTVL.

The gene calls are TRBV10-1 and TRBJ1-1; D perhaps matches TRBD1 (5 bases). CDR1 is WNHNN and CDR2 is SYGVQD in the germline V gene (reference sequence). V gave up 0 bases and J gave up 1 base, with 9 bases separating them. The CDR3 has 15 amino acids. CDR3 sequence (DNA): TGCGCCAGCAGTGAGTCTCCAGGGAGGAACACTGAAGCTTTCTTT. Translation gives CASSESPGRNTEAFF.

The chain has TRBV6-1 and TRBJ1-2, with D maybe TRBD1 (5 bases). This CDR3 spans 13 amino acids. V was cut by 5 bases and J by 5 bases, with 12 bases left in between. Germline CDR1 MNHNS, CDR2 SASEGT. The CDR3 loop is CASSRGEEYGYTF. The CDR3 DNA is TGTGCCAGCAGTAGAGGGGAGGAGTATGGCTACACCTTC.

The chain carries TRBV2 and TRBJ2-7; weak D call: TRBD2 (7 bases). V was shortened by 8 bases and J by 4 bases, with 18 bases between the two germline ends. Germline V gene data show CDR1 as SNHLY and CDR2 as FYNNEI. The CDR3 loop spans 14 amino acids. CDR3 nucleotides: TGTGCCAGCCTTATCGGGGGGCTGAGGTACGAGCAGTACTTC. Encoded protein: CASLIGGLRYEQYF.

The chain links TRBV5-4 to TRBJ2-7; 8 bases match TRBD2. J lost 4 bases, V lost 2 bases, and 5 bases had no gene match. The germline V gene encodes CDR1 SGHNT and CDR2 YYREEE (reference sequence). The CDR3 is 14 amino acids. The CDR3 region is CASSLREGTYEQYF. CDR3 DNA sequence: TGTGCCAGCAGCTTACGGGAGGGCACGTACGAGCAGTACTTC.

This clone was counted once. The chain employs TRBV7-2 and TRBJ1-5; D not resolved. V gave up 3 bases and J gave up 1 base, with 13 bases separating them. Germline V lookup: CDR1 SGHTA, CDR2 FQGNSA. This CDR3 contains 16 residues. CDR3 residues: CASSFRVADSNQPQHF. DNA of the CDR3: TGTGCCAGCAGCTTCCGGGTGGCAGACAGCAATCAGCCCCAGCATTTT.

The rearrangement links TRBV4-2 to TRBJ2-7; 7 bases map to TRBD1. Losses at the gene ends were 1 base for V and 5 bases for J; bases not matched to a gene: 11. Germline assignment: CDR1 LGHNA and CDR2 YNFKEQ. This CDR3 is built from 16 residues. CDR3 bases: TGTGCCAGCAGCCAAGTAATTGGCAGGGGGTTCAACGAGCAGTACTTC. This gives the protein CASSQVIGRGFNEQYF.

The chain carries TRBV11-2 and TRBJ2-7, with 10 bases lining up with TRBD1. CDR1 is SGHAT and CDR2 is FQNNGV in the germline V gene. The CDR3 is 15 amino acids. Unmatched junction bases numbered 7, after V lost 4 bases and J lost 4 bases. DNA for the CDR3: TGTGCCAGCAGCTCCCGGGGGACAGGGGATTACGAGCAGTACTTC. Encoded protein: CASSSRGTGDYEQYF.

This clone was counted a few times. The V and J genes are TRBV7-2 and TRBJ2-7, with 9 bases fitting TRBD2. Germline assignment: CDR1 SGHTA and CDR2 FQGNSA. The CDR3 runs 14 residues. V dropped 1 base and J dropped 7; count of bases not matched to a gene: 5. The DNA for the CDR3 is TGTGCCAGCAGCTTAGTCGCGGGGGGGCTTGAGCAGTACTTC. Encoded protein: CASSLVAGGLEQYF.